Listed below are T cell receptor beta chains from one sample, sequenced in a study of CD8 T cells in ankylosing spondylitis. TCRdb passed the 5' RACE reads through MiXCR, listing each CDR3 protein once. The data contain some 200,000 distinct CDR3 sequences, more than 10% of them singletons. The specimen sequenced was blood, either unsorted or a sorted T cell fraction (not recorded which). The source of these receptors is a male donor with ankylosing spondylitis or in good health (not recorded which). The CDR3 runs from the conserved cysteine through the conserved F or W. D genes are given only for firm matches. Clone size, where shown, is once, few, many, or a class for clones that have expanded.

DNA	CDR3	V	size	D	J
TGTGCCAGCAGCTTTTCCGGTACTAGCGGGGGGGGTGGCACAGATACGCAGTATTTT	CASSFSGTSGGGGTDTQYF	TRBV3-1	-	TRBD2	TRBJ2-3
TGTGCCAGCAGTGAAGGGGCCAGGAGTGAAGCTTTCTTT	CASSEGARSEAFF	TRBV25-1	-	-	TRBJ1-1
TGTGCCAGCAGCTTAGAGGGTAGCGGCTACAATGAGCAGTTCTTC	CASSLEGSGYNEQFF	TRBV7-9	-	-	TRBJ2-1
TGTGCCAGCAGCCTGGGGGGACCGAGCACTGAAGCTTTCTTT	CASSLGGPSTEAFF	TRBV14	few	-	TRBJ1-1
TGTGCCAGCAGTACGGACCCTTACGAGCAGTACTTC	CASSTDPYEQYF	TRBV2	few	-	TRBJ2-7
TGTGCCAGCAGTTTAAGCGGGGGGTACAATGAGCAGTTCTTC	CASSLSGGYNEQFF	TRBV12-3/TRBV12-4	many	TRBD2	TRBJ2-1
TGTGCCAGCAGCTTACTGACCTCCGGGACAGGTCTCTCTGGGGCCAACGTCCTGACTTTC	CASSLLTSGTGLSGANVLTF	TRBV11-1	-	TRBD1	TRBJ2-6
TGTGCCAGCAGTTCGAAGGGCGGAGCTTTCTTT	CASSSKGGAFF	TRBV9	many	-	TRBJ1-1
TGTGCCAGCAGTTTAGTTGGTCTAGCGGGGCGGGGGGGCGATACGCAGTATTTT	CASSLVGLAGRGGDTQYF	TRBV12-3/TRBV12-4	few	TRBD2	TRBJ2-3
TGTGCCAGCAGTTCCTTCGACGGGACCTACGAGCAGTACTTC	CASSSFDGTYEQYF	TRBV27	-	-	TRBJ2-7
TGTGCCAGCAGCTTAGTAGGGGGACAGCCCTACGAGCAGTACTTC	CASSLVGGQPYEQYF	TRBV7-8	few	TRBD1	TRBJ2-7
TGTGCCAGCAGCTCCGACGTGACCTACGAGCAGTACTTC	CASSSDVTYEQYF	TRBV7-9	-	-	TRBJ2-7
TGTGCCAGCAGCTCACCTATGGTCATGAACACTGAAGCTTTCTTT	CASSSPMVMNTEAFF	TRBV11-2	few	-	TRBJ1-1
TGCGCCAGCAGCACTGGGACAGTAGATCAAGAGACCCAGTACTTC	CASSTGTVDQETQYF	TRBV5-1	few	TRBD1	TRBJ2-5
TGCGCCAGCAGCGCACTAGCGGGTTCCTACAATGAGCAGTTCTTC	CASSALAGSYNEQFF	TRBV4-1	many	TRBD2	TRBJ2-1
TGTGCCAGCAGCTCAGCGGGAGTTAAGTATGAGCAGTTCTTC	CASSSAGVKYEQFF	TRBV13	-	TRBD2	TRBJ2-1
TGTGCCAGCAGCTTAGACAGGATCACTGAAGCTTTCTTT	CASSLDRITEAFF	TRBV7-9	few	-	TRBJ1-1
TGTGCCAGCAGCCTAAATCCGGGATACACTGAAGCTTTCTTT	CASSLNPGYTEAFF	TRBV12-3/TRBV12-4	many	-	TRBJ1-1
TGCAGTGCTAGAGGGGTAGCGGGCCTCTACGAGCAGTACTTC	CSARGVAGLYEQYF	TRBV20-1	few	TRBD2	TRBJ2-7
TGTGCCAGCGTAGGGGCCGGGGACACTGAAGCTTTCTTT	CASVGAGDTEAFF	TRBV27	-	-	TRBJ1-1
TGCGCCAGCAGCCGGGTTCGCGGGGATGAGCAGTTCTTC	CASSRVRGDEQFF	TRBV4-1	many	-	TRBJ2-1
TGCGCCAGCAGCCAAGTGGGGGGGACTAGCGGGGTTAGAGATACGCAGTATTTT	CASSQVGGTSGVRDTQYF	TRBV4-1	-	TRBD2	TRBJ2-3
TGTGCCAGCAGCACCGGACAGCTATACTACGAGCAGTACTTC	CASSTGQLYYEQYF	TRBV14	-	-	TRBJ2-7
TGTGCCAGCAGTATGATTACGGGTTACACTGAAGCTTTCTTT	CASSMITGYTEAFF	TRBV27	-	-	TRBJ1-1
TGCGCCAGCAGAGGGGGACTAGCTCCCGTGGGTGAGCAGTTCTTC	CASRGGLAPVGEQFF	TRBV10-2	few	TRBD2	TRBJ2-1
TGTGCCAGCAGTCCCTGGCCTAGCGGACCAAAGTACCAAGAGACCCAGTACTTC	CASSPWPSGPKYQETQYF	TRBV3-1	few	TRBD2	TRBJ2-5
TGCGCCAGCAGCCCTCGCGCGGGCCCAGATACGCAGTATTTT	CASSPRAGPDTQYF	TRBV4-1	-	-	TRBJ2-3
TGCAGTGCTAAAGGGTCCCAATTTATGAACACTGAAGCTTTCTTT	CSAKGSQFMNTEAFF	TRBV20-1	-	-	TRBJ1-1
TGCGCCAGCAGCCCCAGGGCGCGGGATACTGAAGCTTTCTTT	CASSPRARDTEAFF	TRBV5-1	few	-	TRBJ1-1
TGTGCCAGCAGTTTATTAGCGGGGAATGAGCAGTTCTTC	CASSLLAGNEQFF	TRBV27	many	TRBD2	TRBJ2-1
TGTGCCAGCAGCCCCTCAGGGGGCCCCCACAATGAGCAGTTCTTC	CASSPSGGPHNEQFF	TRBV11-3	few	TRBD1	TRBJ2-1
TGTGCCAGCAGTTTCGGGGTGTTAACCGGGGAGCTGTTTTTT	CASSFGVLTGELFF	TRBV6-5	-	-	TRBJ2-2
TGCAGTGCTAGACCCCTCCTCGACAGGGGTTACGAGCAGTACTTC	CSARPLLDRGYEQYF	TRBV20-1	-	TRBD1	TRBJ2-7
TGTGCCAGCAGCCAAGATCAAGCGCGGCACTACGAGCAGTACTTC	CASSQDQARHYEQYF	TRBV14	-	-	TRBJ2-7
TGTGCCAGCACAGGGGGGGGGCCGCGGGGCGCCAGGGAGCAGTTCTTC	CASTGGGPRGAREQFF	TRBV7-9	once	-	TRBJ2-1
TGTGCCAGCAGTTTATCCACCGGGACAGGCTATGGCTACACCTTC	CASSLSTGTGYGYTF	TRBV27	few	TRBD1	TRBJ1-2
TGCGCCAGCAGCCAAGATCATGGGACAGGGCCCTACAATGAGCAGTTCTTC	CASSQDHGTGPYNEQFF	TRBV4-1	many	TRBD1	TRBJ2-1
TGTGCCAGCAGAGGTGGACAGGGCAGCCAGCCCCAGCATTTT	CASRGGQGSQPQHF	TRBV2	-	TRBD1	TRBJ1-5
TGTGCCAGCAGCTTGTTGCGGGCGGCACCCGAAGCTTTCTTT	CASSLLRAAPEAFF	TRBV5-5	-	-	TRBJ1-1
TGTGCCACCCTTGACCCCACTGAAGCTTTCTTT	CATLDPTEAFF	TRBV27	-	-	TRBJ1-1
TGCGCCAGCGGAGGGTTAGCGGGAGGCGGGCATGAGCAGTTCTTC	CASGGLAGGGHEQFF	TRBV5-1	few	TRBD2	TRBJ2-1
TGTGCCGGGCAGCTACAGGGGAGTTACGAGCAGTACTTC	CAGQLQGSYEQYF	TRBV2	-	TRBD1	TRBJ2-7